The T cell receptor (beta chain) described here comes from a study of spatial heterogeneity in lung cancer. Concerning this clonotype: Antigen: not known.

Study-wide findings and caveats: Tumors with more nonsynonymous mutations had more expanded intratumoral alpha and beta TCRs. The estimate shows that only around 7% of tumor T cells were covered for alpha and approximately 13% for beta chains.

One entry per CDR3 protein results from TCRdb running MiXCR on the 5' RACE reads. Of 20,000 to 30,000 distinct CDR3 sequences in the sample, under 9.5% were seen once. V gave up 0 bases and J gave up 0 bases, with 9 bases separating them. Germline V CDR1 and CDR2: MNHEY, SVGAGI. The CDR3 is 15 amino acids. Indicated time point: sample taken at primary tumor resection. The rearrangement uses TRBV6-5 and TRBJ2-7; D is uncertain. The material was lung tumor tissue, obtained at surgery. The TCR was taken from a male donor with early-stage non-small cell lung cancer. The CDR3 loop is CASSYSHLNSYEQYF. CDR3 DNA: TGTGCCAGCAGTTACTCGCACTTAAACTCCTACGAGCAGTACTTC.